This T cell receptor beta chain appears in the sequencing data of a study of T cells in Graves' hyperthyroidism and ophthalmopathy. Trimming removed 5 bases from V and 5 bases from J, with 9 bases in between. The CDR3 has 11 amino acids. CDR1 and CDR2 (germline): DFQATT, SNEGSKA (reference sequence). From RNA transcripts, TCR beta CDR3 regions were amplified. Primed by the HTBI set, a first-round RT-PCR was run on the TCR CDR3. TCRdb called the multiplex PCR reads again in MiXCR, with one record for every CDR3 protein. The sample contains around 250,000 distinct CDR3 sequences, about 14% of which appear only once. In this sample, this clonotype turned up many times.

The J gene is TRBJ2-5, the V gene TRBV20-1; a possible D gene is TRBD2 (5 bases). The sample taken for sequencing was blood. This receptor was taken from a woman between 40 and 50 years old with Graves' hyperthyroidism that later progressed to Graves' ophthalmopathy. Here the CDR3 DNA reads TGCAGTGCTCCCCCGGGGGAGACCCAGTACTTC. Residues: CSAPPGETQYF.